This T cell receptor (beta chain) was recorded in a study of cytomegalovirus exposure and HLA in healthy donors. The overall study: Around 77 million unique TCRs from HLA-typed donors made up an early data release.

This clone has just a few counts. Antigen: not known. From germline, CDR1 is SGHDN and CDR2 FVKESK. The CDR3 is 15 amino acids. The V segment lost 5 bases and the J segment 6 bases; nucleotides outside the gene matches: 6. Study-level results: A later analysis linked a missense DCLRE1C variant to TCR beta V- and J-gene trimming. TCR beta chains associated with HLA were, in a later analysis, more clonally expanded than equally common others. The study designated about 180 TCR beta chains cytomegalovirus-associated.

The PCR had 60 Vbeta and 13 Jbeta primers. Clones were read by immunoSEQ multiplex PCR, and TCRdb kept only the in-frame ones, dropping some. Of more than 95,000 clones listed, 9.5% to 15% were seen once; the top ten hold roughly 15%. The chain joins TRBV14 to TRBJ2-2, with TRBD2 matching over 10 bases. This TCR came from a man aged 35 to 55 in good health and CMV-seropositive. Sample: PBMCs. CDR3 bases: TGTGCCAGCAGCAGGCTAGCGGGAGTAGCCGGGGAGCTGTTTTTT. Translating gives CASSRLAGVAGELFF.